A selection of T cell receptor beta chains follows, all from one sample in a study of cytomegalovirus exposure and HLA in healthy donors. Only in-frame clones appear in the TCRdb table, and some are missing; sequencing was by immunoSEQ multiplex PCR. The data hold more than 100,000 clones, with roughly 60% observed a single time. The sample was PBMCs. All receptors come from a man aged 35-49 years in good health and CMV-seropositive. The CDR3 runs from the conserved cysteine through the conserved F or W. Fields, in order: V gene, J gene, clone size, D gene, CDR3 protein, CDR3 DNA. D genes are given only for firm matches. Clone size appears in some rows only: once, few, many, or a class for an expanded clone.

>TRBV5-4|TRBJ1-1|.|TRBD1
CASRAGQGNTEAFF
TGTGCCAGCAGGGCGGGACAGGGGAACACTGAAGCTTTCTTT
>TRBV6-6|TRBJ1-2|few|.
CASSKPENYGYTF
TGTGCCAGCAGTAAACCAGAAAACTATGGCTACACCTTC
>TRBV20-1|TRBJ1-1|.|.
CSVPRAAEAFF
TGCAGTGTTCCCAGGGCGGCGGAAGCTTTCTTT
>TRBV7-7|TRBJ2-5|once|TRBD2
CASSPGLAGGQETQYF
TGTGCTAGCAGCCCAGGACTAGCGGGAGGGCAAGAGACCCAGTACTTC
>TRBV28|TRBJ2-7|.|TRBD1
CASIPGQGTGEQYF
TGTGCCAGCATCCCGGGACAGGGTACGGGGGAGCAGTACTTC
>TRBV7-7|TRBJ2-5|few|.
CASSLASLGGTQETQYF
TGTGCTAGCAGCTTAGCATCCTTGGGCGGGACTCAAGAGACCCAGTACTTC
>TRBV27|TRBJ1-5|.|TRBD1
CASSPIGQGRVQPQHF
TGTGCCAGCAGTCCCATCGGACAGGGAAGGGTTCAGCCCCAGCATTTT
>TRBV11-1|TRBJ1-1|few|.
CASSLFTGNTEAFF
TGTGCCAGCAGCTTATTCACAGGGAACACTGAAGCTTTCTTT
>TRBV13|TRBJ1-6|few|.
CASSQGTYNSPLHF
TGTGCCAGCTCTCAGGGAACCTATAATTCACCCCTCCACTTT
>TRBV5-4|TRBJ2-1|few|TRBD2
CASSLAGRYNEQFF
TGTGCCAGCAGCCTAGCGGGACGCTACAATGAGCAGTTCTTC
>TRBV7-9|TRBJ1-1|few|TRBD1
CASSRDRGTAEAFF
TGTGCCAGCAGCCGGGACAGGGGTACCGCTGAAGCTTTCTTT
>TRBV5-6|TRBJ2-3|.|TRBD1
CASSTTGDTDTQYF
TGTGCCAGCAGCACCACAGGGGACACAGATACGCAGTATTTT
>TRBV19|TRBJ1-5|.|TRBD1
CASRGQGGNQPQHF
TGTGCCAGTAGAGGACAGGGCGGCAATCAGCCCCAGCATTTT
>TRBV7-9|TRBJ2-5|.|TRBD2
CASSLSGGALETQYF
TGTGCCAGCAGCCTCAGCGGGGGGGCCTTAGAGACCCAGTACTTC
>TRBV5-1|TRBJ2-7|.|.
CASSLVSGAYEQYF
TGCGCCAGCAGCTTGGTATCCGGGGCCTACGAGCAGTACTTC
>TRBV28|TRBJ1-2|.|TRBD1
CASSFHRGLAYGYTF
TGTGCCAGCAGTTTCCACAGGGGGTTGGCCTATGGCTACACCTTC
>TRBV12-5|TRBJ1-1|few|TRBD1
CASGLAPGGITEAFF
TGTGCTAGTGGTTTGGCCCCAGGGGGGATCACTGAAGCTTTCTTT
>TRBV7-9|TRBJ2-5|.|TRBD2
CASSFGGSGGLQETQYF
TGTGCCAGCAGCTTTGGGGGAAGCGGGGGATTACAAGAGACCCAGTACTTC
>TRBV9|TRBJ2-5|.|.
CASSKGGPSGETQYF
TGTGCCAGCAGCAAGGGGGGGCCCAGTGGGGAGACCCAGTACTTC
>TRBV7-9|TRBJ2-3|once|.
CASSSRWRADTQYF
TGTGCCAGCAGCTCCCGGTGGAGGGCGGATACGCAGTATTTT
>TRBV7-3|TRBJ2-3|.|TRBD1
CASSPNRGFSTDTQYF
TGTGCCAGCAGTCCCAACAGGGGATTTAGCACAGATACGCAGTATTTT
>TRBV10-3|TRBJ1-3|.|TRBD1
CAISDRQGATSGNTIYF
TGTGCCATCAGCGACAGACAGGGTGCCACCTCTGGAAACACCATATATTTT
>TRBV7-3|TRBJ2-7|.|TRBD2
CASSLTSGSSEQYF
TGTGCCAGCAGCTTGACTAGCGGGAGTTCCGAGCAGTACTTC
>TRBV5-5|TRBJ1-3|.|.
CASSDRTSGNTIYF
TGTGCCAGCAGCGATCGGACATCTGGAAACACCATATATTTT
>TRBV5-1|TRBJ2-7|few|.
CASSSSTVLEQYF
TGCGCCAGCAGCTCCTCGACAGTTCTCGAGCAGTACTTC
>TRBV6-1|TRBJ1-1|.|.
CASSEPGLDTEAFF
TGTGCCAGCAGTGAGCCAGGGTTGGACACTGAAGCTTTCTTT
>TRBV5-1|TRBJ1-3|.|TRBD1
CASSLAGTGYGNTIYF
TGCGCCAGCAGCTTGGCCGGGACAGGGTATGGAAACACCATATATTTT
>TRBV5-6|TRBJ1-2|.|TRBD1
CASRSGTDITYGYTF
TGTGCCAGCAGGTCCGGGACAGACATAACCTATGGCTACACCTTC
>TRBV6-6|TRBJ1-2|.|.
CASRRQDSLTYGYTF
TGTGCCAGCAGACGACAGGATTCCCTGACGTATGGCTACACCTTC
>TRBV18|TRBJ2-7|few|.
CASSRRRTENWEQYF
TGTGCCAGCTCTCGAAGGAGGACAGAGAACTGGGAGCAGTACTTC
>TRBV15|TRBJ2-1|.|.
CATSSQTDNEQFF
TGTGCCACCAGCTCCCAGACAGACAATGAGCAGTTCTTC
>TRBV6-5|TRBJ1-4|.|.
CASSYSIGEKLFF
TGTGCCAGCAGTTACTCGATCGGGGAAAAACTGTTTTTT
>TRBV6-1|TRBJ1-1|.|.
CASSAIVNTEAFF
TGTGCCAGCAGTGCGATAGTGAACACTGAAGCTTTCTTT
>TRBV5-1|TRBJ2-1|.|TRBD2
CASSLVPGLGYNEQFF
TGCGCCAGCAGCTTGGTTCCGGGACTAGGGTACAATGAGCAGTTCTTC
>TRBV18|TRBJ1-2|.|TRBD1
CASSQGQGGYTF
TGTGCCAGCTCACAAGGACAGGGTGGCTACACCTTC
>TRBV18|TRBJ2-7|.|TRBD1
CASSPPATGMGYEQYF
TGTGCCAGCTCACCTCCAGCGACAGGGATGGGGTACGAGCAGTACTTC
>TRBV4-1|TRBJ2-7|many|TRBD2
CASSQDLSGRRQQYF
TGCGCCAGCAGCCAAGATCTTAGCGGGAGACGCCAGCAGTACTTC
>TRBV6-5|TRBJ2-5|.|.
CASSLPGQETQYF
TGTGCCAGCAGTTTGCCAGGGCAGGAGACCCAGTACTTC
>TRBV11-3|TRBJ2-3|.|TRBD2
CASSLGSTSGSGASTDTQYF
TGTGCCAGCAGCTTAGGGTCGACTAGCGGGTCAGGCGCTAGCACAGATACGCAGTATTTT
>TRBV21-1|TRBJ2-2|few|.
CASSTDRGDCTGELFF
TGTGCCAGCAGCACGGACAGGGGAGACTGCACCGGGGAGCTGTTTTTT
>TRBV2|TRBJ2-3|.|TRBD2
CASIRTSGLPDTQYF
TGTGCCAGCATTCGGACTAGCGGGCTGCCAGATACGCAGTATTTT
>TRBV6-4|TRBJ2-6|.|TRBD1
CASRGQGRNSGANVLTF
TGTGCCAGCAGAGGACAGGGCCGCAACTCTGGGGCCAACGTCCTGACTTTC
>TRBV4-1|TRBJ2-1|few|.
CASSPLVFTQVNEQFF
TGCGCCAGCAGCCCACTAGTCTTTACCCAGGTCAATGAGCAGTTCTTC
>TRBV7-9|TRBJ1-1|.|.
CASSLALVGGDTEAFF
TGTGCCAGCAGCTTAGCTTTGGTCGGGGGTGACACTGAAGCTTTCTTT
>TRBV6-4|TRBJ2-3|.|.
CASSETGGATPTDTQYF
TGTGCCAGCAGTGAAACAGGGGGGGCTACACCAACAGATACGCAGTATTTT
>TRBV27|TRBJ2-2|.|TRBD2
CASSSRLAGGPGELFF
TGTGCCAGCAGTAGCCGACTAGCGGGGGGCCCCGGGGAGCTGTTTTTT
>TRBV7-2|TRBJ2-5|few|TRBD1
CASSARQGGRETQYF
TGTGCCAGCAGCGCACGACAGGGCGGGCGGGAGACCCAGTACTTC
>TRBV4-1|TRBJ2-7|few|.
CASRGPSPSSYEQYF
TGCGCCAGCAGGGGGCCCTCCCCGAGCTCCTACGAGCAGTACTTC
>TRBV7-9|TRBJ1-3|.|.
CASSLTRDSYSGNTIYF
TGTGCCAGCAGCTTGACCCGGGACTCCTACTCTGGAAACACCATATATTTT
>TRBV7-9|TRBJ2-5|.|.
CASSLERASGLQETQYF
TGTGCCAGCAGCTTAGAGAGGGCTTCCGGGCTCCAAGAGACCCAGTACTTC
>TRBV19|TRBJ2-1|.|TRBD2
CASSIIAGITTNEQFF
TGTGCCAGTAGTATTATAGCGGGCATAACGACCAATGAGCAGTTCTTC
>TRBV4-3|TRBJ2-2|many|TRBD2
CASSQGTSGIRNGELFF
TGCGCCAGCAGCCAAGGGACTAGCGGGATAAGGAACGGGGAGCTGTTTTTT
>TRBV5-6|TRBJ2-7|.|.
CASSDSMGGFYEQYF
TGTGCCAGCAGCGACTCAATGGGTGGCTTCTACGAGCAGTACTTC
>TRBV5-4|TRBJ1-1|.|.
CASSTLGRGNTEAFF
TGTGCCAGCAGCACACTTGGGAGGGGGAACACTGAAGCTTTCTTT